Described below is a single TCR beta chain sequence and its context. The data stem from a study of OX40 agonist ivuxolimab in advanced cancers. Germline trimming cut 6 bases from V and 1 base from J; bases unmatched to any gene: 3. Germline lookup yields CDR1 WNHNN and CDR2 SYGVQD (reference sequence). There are 13 residues in the CDR3. Using immunoSEQ multiplex PCR, the repertoire was profiled, and TCRdb retains in-frame clones only, with some absent. The repertoire has 30,000 or so clones, approximately 79% of them found once; the top ten carry more than 14%. The chain couples TRBV10-1 to TRBJ2-7; 7 bases line up with TRBD1. The source was CD4+ or CD8+ T cells sorted from blood, collected in a trial of the OX40 agonist ivuxolimab. The origin of this receptor is an adult with an advanced solid tumor such as melanoma, head and neck, liver or kidney cancer. CDR3 sequence reads: CASSGTASYEQYF. In nucleotides, the CDR3 is TGCGCCAGCAGCGGGACAGCGTCCTACGAGCAGTACTTC.